The source of this T cell receptor (beta chain) is a study of blood T cell repertoires in COVID-19 (TCRdb year 2020). In terms of the full investigation: The collaborator samples originated in the United States, Italy and Spain and spanned the acute and convalescent phases of COVID-19. The repertoires were released in a freely available public database intended as a resource for research on the immune response to SARS-CoV-2. The dataset comprised deeply sampled blood TCRbeta repertoires from subjects exposed to, actively infected with, or recovered from COVID-19. Where available, HLA class I and class II types were obtained from metadata supplied by the sample provider rather than from assay-based typing. The prospective study material was composed of cDNA or gDNA derived from T cells, B-cell-depleted T cells, or PBMCs. The sample metadata nearly always contained a de-identified subject ID, COVID-19 status, age in years and sex. The samples were drawn from two sources: the first 160 participants of the ongoing ImmuneRACE study, and over 950 subjects contributed by 6 global collaborators. The investigation overall reported the following: The quantity of clinical and demographic metadata differed by source and by participant and was supplied without curation.

The CDR3 covers 14 residues, taking in both the cysteine and the phenylalanine. The CDR3 DNA has 42 bases and is translated from base 1. The germline V and J ends show losses of 7 bases and 4 bases respectively, and no gene match explains 6 bases of the junction. Based on the germline V gene (reference sequence), the CDR1 and CDR2 sequences are LNHDA and SQIVND. Enrolling through a virtual design, the prospective study's participants ranged in age from about 18 to 89 years and lived across more than 20 United States geographic areas. In the prospective study, cohorts were assigned on the basis of participant-reported clinical history obtained from a screening survey and a study questionnaire. Each participant in the prospective study had whole blood, serum and a nasopharyngeal or oropharyngeal swab collected by mobile phlebotomists. Participants in the prospective study had the option to provide additional blood draws and questionnaires over a 2-month period. Blood samples from the prospective study were shipped frozen or at room temperature prior to DNA extraction.

Points on this clone: What antigen it recognizes has not been identified. No base quality values were provided; no much bigger clone lies one nucleotide off.

TCRbeta CDR3 regions were amplified from genomic DNA using the immunoSEQ Assay, a bias-controlled multiplex PCR. The paper's data handling went like this. Nucleated cell counts per sample were estimated from amplification of reference gene primers within the assay. To quantify the absolute abundance of each unique TCRbeta CDR3 rearrangement, sequence reads were collapsed and filtered. Productive Simpson clonality was computed per sample as the square root of Simpson's diversity index over productive rearrangements. TCRdb mirrors the immuneACCESS table, restricted to in-frame sequences. Some clones are absent from its copies; in checked studies, under half trace to an unresolved V gene, and the reason for the others is unknown. V and J calls and clone size follow that table, whereas D and trimming were derived from the DNA. Recorded for this sample are hundreds of thousands of clones; 85% to 90% of them occurred a single time. Together, the top ten hold around 4.5% of the sample.

The rearrangement combines TRBV19 with TRBJ2-2; 7 bases in between match TRBD2. The TCR sequence derives from a woman younger than 35 with acute COVID-19. The sample consisted of PBMCs or T cells enriched from blood (not recorded which). The CDR3 has the sequence CASKTGGPTGELFF. DNA sequence: TGTGCCAGTAAAACGGGAGGACCCACCGGGGAGCTGTTTTTT.